Below are 12 T cell receptor beta chains sequenced from a single sample in a study of blood T cell repertoires in COVID-19. Clones were sequenced by immunoSEQ multiplex PCR, and TCRdb holds only the in-frame ones, with some missing. The sample consists of 170,000 or so clones, approximately 86% of them appearing once. Sequenced input: peripheral blood. Receptor source: a man in his 60s with COVID-19, enrolled during active disease.

The chain combines TRBV6-5 with TRBJ1-1; TRBD1 aligns across 9 bases. The germline gives CDR1 MNHEY, CDR2 SVGAGI. V lost 6 bases, J lost 5 bases, and 7 bases stayed unmatched. CDR3 length equals 14 residues. CDR3 sequence: CASSYRGRGTEAFF. The CDR3 DNA follows: TGTGCCAGCAGCTACAGGGGGCGAGGTACTGAAGCTTTCTTT.

The chain employs TRBV27 and TRBJ2-1; TRBD2 aligns across 10 bases. The CDR3 has 15 amino acids. Germline trimming cut 4 bases from V and 9 bases from J; bases unmatched to any gene: 9. CDR1 MNHEY and CDR2 SMNVEV come from the germline V gene (reference sequence). DNA of the CDR3: TGTGCCAGCAGTTCTCCCGGGACTAGCGAGGGTGAGCAGTTCTTC. Its translation is CASSSPGTSEGEQFF.

This clone was seen only once. This chain uses TRBV5-4 with TRBJ1-2; no reliable D call. The CDR3 contains 12 residues. Per the germline V gene, CDR1 is SGHNT and CDR2 is YYREEE (reference sequence). Trimming cost V 0 bases and J 7 bases, with 7 bases left between them. The CDR3 spells CASSLVQRGYTF. CDR3 bases: TGTGCCAGCAGCTTGGTTCAGCGTGGCTACACCTTC. Using reference TRBV5-4 and TRBJ1-2 for the parts outside the CDR3, the full variable domain is ETGVTQSPTHLIKTRGQQVTLRCSSQSGHNTVSWYQQALGQGPQFIFQYYREEENGRGNFPPRFSGLQFPNYSSELNVNALELDDSALYLCASSLVQRGYTFGSGTRLTVV.

The CDR3, as DNA: TGTGCCAGCAGCTCCCAGGGGCGACCTGGGTCCTACGAGCAGTACTTC. Translating gives CASSSQGRPGSYEQYF. The chain is built from TRBV7-8 and TRBJ2-7; weak D call: TRBD1 (6 bases). The V gene's germline CDR1 is SGHVS and CDR2 FQNEAQ. This CDR3 is built from 16 residues. V lost 4 bases, J lost 1 base, and 17 bases lay in between.

V gene TRBV6-5 combines with J gene TRBJ1-2, with 7 bases matching TRBD1. The V and J ends lost 2 bases and 5 bases, in that order; junction bases with no gene match: 5. Germline lookup yields CDR1 MNHEY and CDR2 SVGAGI. This CDR3 has 14 amino acids. The CDR3 loop reads CASSYGQGVYGYTF. CDR3 nucleotides: TGTGCCAGCAGTTACGGCCAGGGGGTTTATGGCTACACCTTC.

This rearrangement joins TRBV27 to TRBJ2-6, with 7 bases matching TRBD1. Trimming removed 2 bases from V and 0 bases from J; junction bases left unmatched: 10. The CDR3 sequence is 19 residues long. From germline, CDR1 is MNHEY and CDR2 SMNVEV (reference sequence). The CDR3 spells CASSLGPGQPRSGANVLTF. The CDR3 DNA is TGTGCCAGCAGTTTAGGGCCGGGACAGCCTCGCTCTGGGGCCAACGTCCTGACTTTC. The variable domain in full, completed from reference TRBV27 and TRBJ2-6, reads EAQVTQNPRYLITVTGKKLTVTCSQNMNHEYMSWYRQDPGLGLRQIYYSMNVEVTDKGDVPEGYKVSRKEKRNFPLILESPSPNQTSLYFCASSLGPGQPRSGANVLTFGAGSRLTVL.

This clone was recorded a few times. The chain combines TRBV27 with TRBJ2-2; 7 bases are shared with TRBD2. The CDR3 is made up of 17 amino acids. V lost 2 bases, J lost 7 bases, and 13 bases stayed unmatched. Germline V gene lookup returns CDR1 MNHEY and CDR2 SMNVEV (reference sequence). CDR3 residues: CASSLELGGRVDGELFF. CDR3 coding DNA: TGTGCCAGCAGTTTAGAGCTGGGAGGGCGGGTAGACGGGGAGCTGTTTTTT.

J is TRBJ1-6 and V is TRBV5-4; TRBD1 aligns across 9 bases. Per germline, CDR1 SGHNT and CDR2 YYREEE (reference sequence). Trimming removed 4 bases from V and 2 bases from J; junction bases left unmatched: 1. CDR3 length: 15 amino acids. CDR3: CASSGTGTYNSPLHF. DNA for the CDR3: TGTGCCAGCAGCGGGACAGGGACCTATAATTCACCCCTCCACTTT. Based on the CDR3 plus reference TRBV5-4 and TRBJ1-6, the full variable domain is ETGVTQSPTHLIKTRGQQVTLRCSSQSGHNTVSWYQQALGQGPQFIFQYYREEENGRGNFPPRFSGLQFPNYSSELNVNALELDDSALYLCASSGTGTYNSPLHFGNGTRLTVT.

This chain joins TRBV9 and TRBJ2-1; D possibly corresponds to TRBD2 (6 bases). The CDR3 is 16 amino acids. Trimming shortened V by 5 bases and J by 4 bases, and 19 bases separated the two germline ends. Germline V lookup: CDR1 SGDLS, CDR2 YYNGEE. Here the CDR3 reads CASSKLGGEGYNEQFF. The CDR3 DNA reads as TGTGCCAGCAGTAAACTGGGCGGGGAAGGGTACAATGAGCAGTTCTTC.

The chain carries TRBV6-2 or TRBV6-3 and TRBJ2-7; D gene ambiguous. Germline V CDR1 and CDR2: MNHEY, SVGEGT. This CDR3 spans 15 amino acids. Deletions cut 0 bases from V and 4 bases from J, with 13 bases between. The CDR3 DNA reads as TGTGCCAGCAGTTACTCGAGTGCCAGGAAATACGAGCAGTACTTC. Its translation is CASSYSSARKYEQYF.

The rearrangement links TRBV7-2 to TRBJ2-4; 12 positions match TRBD2. The CDR3 has 15 residues. Trimming at V came to 3 bases and at J to 7 bases, leaving 4 bases not matched to a gene. Germline lookup yields CDR1 SGHTA and CDR2 FQGNSA. CDR3 in DNA: TGTGCCAGCAGCTTGGATGGGACTAGCGGGAACATTCAGTACTTC. This sequence encodes CASSLDGTSGNIQYF.

The chain carries TRBV28 and TRBJ1-2, with D possibly matching TRBD1 (5 bases). The V gene lost 4 bases and the J gene lost 3 bases, with 15 bases spanning the gap. Per germline, CDR1 MDHEN and CDR2 SYDVKM. The CDR3 contains 15 residues. In DNA form, the CDR3 reads TGTGCCAGCAGTTCACTACAGGCGGGAGACTATGGCTACACCTTC. Residues: CASSSLQAGDYGYTF.